The present TCR beta chain was sequenced within a study of CD8 T cells in ankylosing spondylitis. Study-wide results and caveats: Some motif variants were previously reported in reactive arthritis synovial fluid and blood.

This clonotype was counted at least ten times. What it binds is not known. By quantitative 5'-RACE with molecular barcodes, the TCR beta libraries were made. TCRdb recomputed calls from the 5' RACE reads with MiXCR, one row per CDR3 protein. This sample has fewer than 250,000 distinct CDR3 sequences, with approximately 10% found just once. The sequenced sample was blood, either unsorted or a sorted T cell fraction (not recorded which). The TCR was taken from a male donor with ankylosing spondylitis or in good health (not recorded which).

The CDR3 sequence: CASSLISTGMEQYF. CDR3 in DNA: TGCGCCAGCAGCCTGATATCGACGGGAATGGAGCAGTATTTT. The chain joins TRBV5-1 to TRBJ2-3; D is possibly TRBD2 (5 bases). The V gene lost 4 bases and the J gene lost 11 bases, with 20 bases spanning the gap. Germline-derived CDR1 and CDR2 are SGHRS and YFSETQ. This CDR3 is built from 14 residues. The full variable domain, with the rest looked up from reference TRBV5-1 and TRBJ2-3, is KAGVTQTPRYLIKTRGQQVTLSCSPISGHRSVSWYQQTPGQGLQFLFEYFSETQRNKGNFPGRFSGRQFSNSRSEMNVSTLELGDSALYLCASSLISTGMEQYFGPGTRLTVL.